This TCR beta chain derives from a study of identical twins. Broader study findings: Beta out-of-frame sequences showed weaker excess twin sharing. Rather than following the same donors, the conclusions depended on cross-sectional statistical analysis.

One entry per CDR3 protein results from TCRdb running MiXCR on the 5' RACE reads. The data show roughly 1,500,000 distinct CDR3 sequences, around a third seen once. Trimming pared 2 bases from V and 1 base from J, leaving 6 bases between. The CDR3 covers 15 residues. Germline loops: CDR1 MNHNY, CDR2 SVGAGI (reference sequence). Details on this clonotype: Its cognate antigen is unknown.

The sample comprised cord blood. The chain uses TRBV6-6 and TRBJ1-6, with D perhaps TRBD1 (5 bases). This TCR derives from a newborn girl in good health. CDR3 nucleotide sequence: TGTGCCAGCAGTTACGGGGCGTCCTATAATTCACCCCTCCACTTT. This translates into CASSYGASYNSPLHF.